This TCR beta chain comes out of a study of CD8 T cells in Susac syndrome. Broader study findings: The authors acknowledged that their TCR sequencing and HLA analysis involved a relatively small number of individuals.

Treatment-naive patients with stable or active relapsing-remitting disease served as multiple sclerosis controls. Both CD4+ and CD8+ T cells were negatively isolated, and TEMRA cells underwent FACS enrichment. Reverse transcription of roughly 0.5 to 1 ug RNA was carried out with random hexamers. The authors amplified TCR beta CDR3 across 54 Vbeta and 13 Jbeta using immunoSEQ multiplex PCR. TCRdb independently ran MiXCR on the immunoSEQ multiplex PCR reads; one entry per CDR3 protein. There are a few hundred thousand distinct CDR3 sequences in the sample; 75% to 90% occur only once, and approximately 0.12% lies in the top ten. A word on this clonotype: The antigen is undetermined.

The material sequenced was CD8+ T cells from PBMCs. The receptor comes from a human donor with multiple sclerosis.

The CDR3 region is CSVILTSGSGDEQFF. The CDR3 nucleotides read TGCAGCGTTATCTTGACTAGCGGGAGTGGGGATGAGCAGTTCTTC. This chain connects TRBV29-1 to TRBJ2-1; 12 bases align to TRBD2. The V gene end was trimmed by 5 bases and the J gene end by 8 bases; junction bases not matched to a gene: 10. Per germline, CDR1 SQVTM and CDR2 ANQGSEA. The CDR3 is 15 amino acids.